The clone carrying this TCR beta chain has a handful of counts. What it binds is not known. The sample originates from a study of identical twins. Study conclusions and caveats: Conclusions were drawn cross-sectionally by statistical analysis, without following the same donors.

This CDR3 has 14 residues. V lost 6 bases and J 2 bases, leaving 12 bases between the germline ends. The germline V gene has CDR1 MDHEN and CDR2 SYDVKM. TCRdb re-analysed the 5' RACE reads in MiXCR, keeping a single row per CDR3 protein. This sample has hundreds of thousands of distinct CDR3 sequences; around 8.6% occur once, and the top ten carry around 0.95%. These sequences were also reported in another study, on yellow fever vaccine responses in identical twins.

This chain connects TRBV28 to TRBJ2-3, with unresolved D. The sequence was obtained from a woman aged 18-30 years in good health. The sequenced sample consisted of PBMCs. The CDR3 DNA reads TGTGCCAGCAGCTCGACCGGGTTCACAGATACGCAGTATTTT. Amino acid sequence: CASSSTGFTDTQYF.